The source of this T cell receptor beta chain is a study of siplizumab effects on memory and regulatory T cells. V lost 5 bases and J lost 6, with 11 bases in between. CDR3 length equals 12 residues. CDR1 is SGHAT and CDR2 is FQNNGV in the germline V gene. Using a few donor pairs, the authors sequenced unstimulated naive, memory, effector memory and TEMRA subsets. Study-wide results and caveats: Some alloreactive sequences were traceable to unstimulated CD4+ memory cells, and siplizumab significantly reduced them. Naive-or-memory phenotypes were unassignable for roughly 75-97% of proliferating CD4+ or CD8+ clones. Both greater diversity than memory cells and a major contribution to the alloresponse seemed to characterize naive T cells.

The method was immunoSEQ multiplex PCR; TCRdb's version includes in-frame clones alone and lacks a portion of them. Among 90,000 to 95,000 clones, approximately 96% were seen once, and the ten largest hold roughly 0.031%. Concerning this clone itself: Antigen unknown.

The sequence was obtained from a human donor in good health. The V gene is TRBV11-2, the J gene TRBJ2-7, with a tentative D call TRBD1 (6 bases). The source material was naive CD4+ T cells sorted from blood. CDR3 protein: CASSPTGSEQYF. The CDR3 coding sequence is TGTGCCAGCAGCCCTACAGGGTCCGAGCAGTACTTC. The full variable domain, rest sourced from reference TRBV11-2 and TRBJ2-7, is EAGVAQSPRYKIIEKRQSVAFWCNPISGHATLYWYQQILGQGPKLLIQFQNNGVVDDSQLPKDRFSAERLKGVDSTLKIQPAKLEDSAVYLCASSPTGSEQYFGPGTRLTVT.